Listed below are T cell receptor beta chains from one sample, sequenced in a study of Ad26.COV2.S vaccination and SARS-CoV-2 variants. The method was immunoSEQ multiplex PCR; TCRdb's version includes in-frame clones alone and lacks a portion of them. The data show a few hundred thousand clones, about nine tenths seen once. The source was peripheral blood, collected in a trial of Ad26.COV2.S vaccine versus placebo. These TCRs come from a person aged 18 to 65 who received the Ad26.COV2.S COVID-19 vaccine or a placebo. The CDR3 runs from the conserved cysteine through the conserved F or W. Each record gives: clone size, D gene, J gene, CDR3 length, V gene, CDR3 DNA, CDR3 protein. A D gene is named only where the DNA matches it firmly. The size entry is marked missing in some rows and otherwise reads once, few, many or a size class.

abundance: NA
d_gene: TRBD2
j_gene: TRBJ2-1
len: 15
v_gene: TRBV30
CDR3nt: TGTGCCTGGAGAGAACCGGGACTAGCAGCAAATGAGCAGTTCTTC
CDR3aa: CAWREPGLAANEQFF

abundance: NA
d_gene: NA
j_gene: TRBJ1-3
len: 16
v_gene: TRBV2
CDR3nt: TGTGCCAGCAGTGAGGTATCAGGCAGCTCTGGAAACACCATATATTTT
CDR3aa: CASSEVSGSSGNTIYF

abundance: NA
d_gene: NA
j_gene: TRBJ1-2
len: 16
v_gene: TRBV27
CDR3nt: TGTGCCAGCAGTCCCCAATTGGGCCAAGCTAACTATGGCTACACCTTC
CDR3aa: CASSPQLGQANYGYTF

abundance: NA
d_gene: NA
j_gene: TRBJ1-2
len: 14
v_gene: TRBV19
CDR3nt: TGTGCCAGTAGTATACGACGGGAGTTGGACGGCTACACCTTC
CDR3aa: CASSIRRELDGYTF

abundance: NA
d_gene: TRBD2
j_gene: TRBJ2-1
len: 14
v_gene: TRBV19
CDR3nt: TGTGCCAGTAGTGGCGGGACTAGAGTTAATGAGCAGTTCTTC
CDR3aa: CASSGGTRVNEQFF

abundance: NA
d_gene: NA
j_gene: TRBJ2-5
len: 15
v_gene: TRBV27
CDR3nt: TGTGCCAGCAGTTCGGTCAGGGATCGAAGGGAGACCCAGTACTTC
CDR3aa: CASSSVRDRRETQYF

abundance: NA
d_gene: NA
j_gene: TRBJ2-4
len: 12
v_gene: TRBV28
CDR3nt: TGTGCCAGCATCACCCCGGGGGACATACAGTACTTC
CDR3aa: CASITPGDIQYF

abundance: NA
d_gene: TRBD2
j_gene: TRBJ2-3
len: 14
v_gene: TRBV5-4
CDR3nt: TGTGCCAGCAGCCCGGGGGGGTATACAGATACGCAGTATTTT
CDR3aa: CASSPGGYTDTQYF

abundance: NA
d_gene: TRBD1
j_gene: TRBJ1-5
len: 16
v_gene: TRBV19
CDR3nt: TGTGCCAGTAGTATAGATCTTGGGGACAGGAATCAGCCCCAGCATTTT
CDR3aa: CASSIDLGDRNQPQHF

abundance: NA
d_gene: NA
j_gene: TRBJ2-1
len: 13
v_gene: TRBV5-1
CDR3nt: TGCGCCAGCAGCTTGGTCGGGGGTGATGAGCAGTTCTTC
CDR3aa: CASSLVGGDEQFF

abundance: NA
d_gene: NA
j_gene: TRBJ2-5
len: 13
v_gene: TRBV18
CDR3nt: TGTGCCAGCTCACCCGGGTCCCAGGAGACCCAGTACTTC
CDR3aa: CASSPGSQETQYF

abundance: NA
d_gene: NA
j_gene: TRBJ1-2
len: 18
v_gene: TRBV6-2/TRBV6-3
CDR3nt: TGTGCCAGCAGTTATTCGAGTTCGGACATACGGAGACACTATGGCTACACCTTC
CDR3aa: CASSYSSSDIRRHYGYTF

abundance: NA
d_gene: NA
j_gene: TRBJ1-1
len: 15
v_gene: TRBV7-3
CDR3nt: TGTGCCAGCAGCCTCACGACCGTACTCAACACTGAAGCTTTCTTT
CDR3aa: CASSLTTVLNTEAFF

abundance: NA
d_gene: NA
j_gene: TRBJ2-7
len: 15
v_gene: TRBV9
CDR3nt: TGTGCCAGCAGCCCGCCAGGGGGGGATATTTACGAGCAGTACTTC
CDR3aa: CASSPPGGDIYEQYF

abundance: NA
d_gene: NA
j_gene: TRBJ2-1
len: 16
v_gene: TRBV3-1/TRBV3-2
CDR3nt: TGTGCCAGCAGCCGGCAGGGGGGGGGTTTCTACAATGAGCAGTTCTTC
CDR3aa: CASSRQGGGFYNEQFF

abundance: NA
d_gene: TRBD1
j_gene: TRBJ1-2
len: 13
v_gene: TRBV2
CDR3nt: TGTGCCAGCAGTAGACAGGGCGACGGTGGCTACACCTTC
CDR3aa: CASSRQGDGGYTF

abundance: NA
d_gene: NA
j_gene: TRBJ2-7
len: 14
v_gene: TRBV7-2
CDR3nt: TGTGCCAGCAGCTTAGCCCCTTCTGGGGAAGAGCAGTACTTC
CDR3aa: CASSLAPSGEEQYF

abundance: NA
d_gene: NA
j_gene: TRBJ1-3
len: 16
v_gene: TRBV14
CDR3nt: TGTGCCAGCAGCCAAGATTCCACAGTCTCTGGAAACACCATATATTTT
CDR3aa: CASSQDSTVSGNTIYF

abundance: NA
d_gene: NA
j_gene: TRBJ2-1
len: 13
v_gene: TRBV29-1
CDR3nt: TGCAGCGTTGGTCCAGAGACCTACAATGAGCAGTTCTTC
CDR3aa: CSVGPETYNEQFF

abundance: NA
d_gene: TRBD1
j_gene: TRBJ1-6
len: 14
v_gene: TRBV19
CDR3nt: TGTGCCAGTAAACAGACAGGGCAAAATTCACCCCTCCACTTT
CDR3aa: CASKQTGQNSPLHF

abundance: NA
d_gene: NA
j_gene: TRBJ1-2
len: 13
v_gene: TRBV30
CDR3nt: TGTGCCTGGAGTAGGGCCGTCCTCTATGGCTACACCTTC
CDR3aa: CAWSRAVLYGYTF

abundance: NA
d_gene: NA
j_gene: TRBJ1-1
len: 15
v_gene: TRBV28
CDR3nt: TGTGCCAGCAGTCCCTCGTGGGCGTGGAACACTGAAGCTTTCTTT
CDR3aa: CASSPSWAWNTEAFF

abundance: NA
d_gene: TRBD1
j_gene: TRBJ1-6
len: 16
v_gene: TRBV19
CDR3nt: TGTGCCAGTAGTAACACCGGAGGGACAGGGAGAGCACCCCTCCACTTT
CDR3aa: CASSNTGGTGRAPLHF

abundance: NA
d_gene: NA
j_gene: TRBJ1-5
len: 15
v_gene: TRBV7-2
CDR3nt: TGTGCCAGCAGCTTGGACTCATATAGCAATCAGCCCCAGCATTTT
CDR3aa: CASSLDSYSNQPQHF

abundance: NA
d_gene: NA
j_gene: TRBJ2-2
len: 12
v_gene: TRBV12-3/TRBV12-4
CDR3nt: TGTGCCAGCAGTTTGGTAACCGGGGAGCTGTTTTTT
CDR3aa: CASSLVTGELFF

abundance: NA
d_gene: NA
j_gene: TRBJ1-5
len: 13
v_gene: TRBV6-5
CDR3nt: TGTGCCTGCCGGGGGGCTCCTAATCAGCCCCAGCATTTT
CDR3aa: CACRGAPNQPQHF

abundance: NA
d_gene: TRBD1
j_gene: TRBJ2-1
len: 13
v_gene: TRBV6-4
CDR3nt: TGTGCCACCCGACAGGGGGCTCTAGATGAGCAGTTCTTC
CDR3aa: CATRQGALDEQFF

abundance: NA
d_gene: NA
j_gene: TRBJ2-4
len: 18
v_gene: TRBV7-9
CDR3nt: TGTGCCAGCAGCTTAGCCAGGGCAAGTCTAAGCCAGGGAAACATTCAGTACTTC
CDR3aa: CASSLARASLSQGNIQYF

abundance: NA
d_gene: NA
j_gene: TRBJ1-2
len: 14
v_gene: TRBV7-9
CDR3nt: TGTGCCAGCGAGCCACCTGGGACCTTCTATGGCTACACCTTC
CDR3aa: CASEPPGTFYGYTF

abundance: NA
d_gene: TRBD1
j_gene: TRBJ1-4
len: 13
v_gene: TRBV3-1/TRBV3-2
CDR3nt: TGTGCCAGCAGGGACAGGGTCGTAAGGGAACTGTTTTTT
CDR3aa: CASRDRVVRELFF

abundance: NA
d_gene: NA
j_gene: TRBJ1-1
len: 15
v_gene: TRBV3-1/TRBV3-2
CDR3nt: TGTGCCAGCAGCCAAGACCAGGTAATGAACACTGAAGCTTTCTTT
CDR3aa: CASSQDQVMNTEAFF

abundance: NA
d_gene: NA
j_gene: TRBJ1-1
len: 18
v_gene: TRBV28
CDR3nt: TGTGCCAGCAGTTCGAGTCCGGGACGATGGGGATTGAACACTGAAGCTTTCTTT
CDR3aa: CASSSSPGRWGLNTEAFF

abundance: NA
d_gene: TRBD1
j_gene: TRBJ2-4
len: 19
v_gene: TRBV4-1
CDR3nt: TGCGCCAGCAGCCAAGACCCGAGGGGGACAGGATTAGCCAAAAACATTCAGTACTTC
CDR3aa: CASSQDPRGTGLAKNIQYF

abundance: once
d_gene: NA
j_gene: TRBJ2-2
len: 13
v_gene: TRBV29-1
CDR3nt: TGCGGACTTCGGGGGCGGGACACCGGGGAGCTGTTTTTT
CDR3aa: CGLRGRDTGELFF

abundance: NA
d_gene: NA
j_gene: TRBJ2-7
len: 13
v_gene: TRBV7-9
CDR3nt: TGTGCCAGCAACTCAGACAGATCCTACGAGCAGTACTTC
CDR3aa: CASNSDRSYEQYF

abundance: NA
d_gene: TRBD2
j_gene: TRBJ2-1
len: 14
v_gene: TRBV9
CDR3nt: TGTGCCAGCAGCGCTAGCGGTTCCTACAATGAGCAGTTCTTC
CDR3aa: CASSASGSYNEQFF

abundance: NA
d_gene: NA
j_gene: TRBJ1-1
len: 16
v_gene: TRBV28
CDR3nt: TGTGCCAGCAGTTTGGTAGGGAACCGGTTTGAGACTGAAGCTTTCTTT
CDR3aa: CASSLVGNRFETEAFF

abundance: once
d_gene: NA
j_gene: TRBJ1-1
len: 13
v_gene: TRBV19
CDR3nt: TGTGCCAGTAACCACAGGGCGGGCACTGAAGCTTTCTTT
CDR3aa: CASNHRAGTEAFF

abundance: NA
d_gene: NA
j_gene: TRBJ2-1
len: 12
v_gene: TRBV5-4
CDR3nt: TGTGCCAGCAGCTCAGGGGTAAATGAGCAGTTCTTC
CDR3aa: CASSSGVNEQFF

abundance: NA
d_gene: NA
j_gene: TRBJ2-3
len: 11
v_gene: TRBV6-5
CDR3nt: TGTGCCAGCAGCGTGACCGATACGCAGTATTTT
CDR3aa: CASSVTDTQYF

abundance: NA
d_gene: TRBD1
j_gene: TRBJ2-4
len: 13
v_gene: TRBV11-3
CDR3nt: TGTGCCAGCAGCGCCGGACAGGGGAACATTCAGTACTTC
CDR3aa: CASSAGQGNIQYF

abundance: few
d_gene: NA
j_gene: TRBJ1-1
len: 11
v_gene: TRBV18
CDR3nt: TGTGCCAGCTCGGGGTCCACTGAAGCTTTCTTT
CDR3aa: CASSGSTEAFF

abundance: NA
d_gene: NA
j_gene: TRBJ1-1
len: 14
v_gene: TRBV7-9
CDR3nt: TGTGCCAGCAGCTTATTCAACTCGAACACTGAAGCTTTCTTT
CDR3aa: CASSLFNSNTEAFF

abundance: NA
d_gene: NA
j_gene: TRBJ1-2
len: 12
v_gene: TRBV5-1
CDR3nt: TGCGCCAGCAGCTTGGTAGGAGGTGGCTACACCTTC
CDR3aa: CASSLVGGGYTF

abundance: once
d_gene: TRBD1
j_gene: TRBJ1-2
len: 17
v_gene: TRBV11-2
CDR3nt: TGTGCCAGCAGCTTAGACCTTGGACAGGGGGCGTTAGGTGGCTACACCTTC
CDR3aa: CASSLDLGQGALGGYTF

abundance: once
d_gene: NA
j_gene: TRBJ1-1
len: 15
v_gene: TRBV5-1
CDR3nt: TGCGCCAGCAGCTTGTCTAAGGGTTTTAACACTGAAGCTTTCTTT
CDR3aa: CASSLSKGFNTEAFF

abundance: NA
d_gene: NA
j_gene: TRBJ1-3
len: 15
v_gene: TRBV27
CDR3nt: TGTGCCAGCAGCTATCGTAACAGGGCCCCCAACACCATATATTTT
CDR3aa: CASSYRNRAPNTIYF

abundance: few
d_gene: NA
j_gene: TRBJ2-1
len: 12
v_gene: TRBV29-1
CDR3nt: TGCAGCGTTGGAGGGGGTTACAATGAGCAGTTCTTC
CDR3aa: CSVGGGYNEQFF

abundance: NA
d_gene: TRBD1
j_gene: TRBJ1-5
len: 15
v_gene: TRBV7-2
CDR3nt: TGTGCCAGCAGATTATCGGGACAGAACAATCAGCCCCAGCATTTT
CDR3aa: CASRLSGQNNQPQHF

abundance: NA
d_gene: TRBD2
j_gene: TRBJ2-1
len: 14
v_gene: TRBV9
CDR3nt: TGTGCCAGCAGCGTTAAGCGGGAGTACAATGAGCAGTTCTTC
CDR3aa: CASSVKREYNEQFF

abundance: NA
d_gene: NA
j_gene: TRBJ1-1
len: 16
v_gene: TRBV7-9
CDR3nt: TGTGCCAGCACTTGGCATTCGATGGGCCAGAACACTGAAGCTTTCTTT
CDR3aa: CASTWHSMGQNTEAFF

abundance: NA
d_gene: TRBD1
j_gene: TRBJ2-7
len: 15
v_gene: TRBV9
CDR3nt: TGTGCCAGCAGCGTGAGCCGGGACAGCTCCTACGAGCAGTACTTC
CDR3aa: CASSVSRDSSYEQYF

abundance: once
d_gene: NA
j_gene: TRBJ1-1
len: 16
v_gene: TRBV27
CDR3nt: TGTGCCAGCAGTTTATTCCTAGGGGGGGCAGGCACTGAAGCTTTCTTT
CDR3aa: CASSLFLGGAGTEAFF

abundance: NA
d_gene: NA
j_gene: TRBJ1-6
len: 13
v_gene: TRBV25-1
CDR3nt: TGTGCCAGCAGTTGGGACACGGTATCACCCCTCCACTTT
CDR3aa: CASSWDTVSPLHF